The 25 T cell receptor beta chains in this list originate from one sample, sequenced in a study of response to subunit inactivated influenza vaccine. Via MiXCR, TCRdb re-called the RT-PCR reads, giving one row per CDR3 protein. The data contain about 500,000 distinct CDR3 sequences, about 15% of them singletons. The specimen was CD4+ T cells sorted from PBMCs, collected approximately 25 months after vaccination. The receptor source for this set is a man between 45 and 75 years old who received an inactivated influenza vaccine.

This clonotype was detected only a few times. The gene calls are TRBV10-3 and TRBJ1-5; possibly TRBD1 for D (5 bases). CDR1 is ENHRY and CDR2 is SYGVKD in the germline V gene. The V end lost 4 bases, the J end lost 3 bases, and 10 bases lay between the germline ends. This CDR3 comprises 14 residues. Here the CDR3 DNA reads TGTGCCATCAGTGGGGACGGAAACAATCAGCCCCAGCATTTT. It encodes CAISGDGNNQPQHF.

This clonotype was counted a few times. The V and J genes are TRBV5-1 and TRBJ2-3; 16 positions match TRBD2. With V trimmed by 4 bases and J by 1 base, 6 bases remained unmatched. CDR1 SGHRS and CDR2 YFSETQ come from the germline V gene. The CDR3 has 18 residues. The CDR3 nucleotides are TGCGCCAGCAGCCGCGGGACTAGCGGGAGGGTGGGCACAGATACGCAGTATTTT. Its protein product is CASSRGTSGRVGTDTQYF.

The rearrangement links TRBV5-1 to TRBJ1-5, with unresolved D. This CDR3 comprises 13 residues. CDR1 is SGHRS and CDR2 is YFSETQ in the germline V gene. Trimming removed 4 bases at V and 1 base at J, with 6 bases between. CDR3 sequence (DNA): TGCGCCAGCAGCGAGATGAGCAATCAGCCCCAGCATTTT. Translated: CASSEMSNQPQHF.

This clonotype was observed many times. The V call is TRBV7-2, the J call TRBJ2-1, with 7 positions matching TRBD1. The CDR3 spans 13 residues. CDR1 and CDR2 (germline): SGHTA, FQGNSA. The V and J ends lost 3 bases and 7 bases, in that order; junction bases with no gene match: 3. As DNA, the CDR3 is TGTGCCAGCAGCTTTAGACAGGGAAATGAGCAGTTCTTC. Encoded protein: CASSFRQGNEQFF.

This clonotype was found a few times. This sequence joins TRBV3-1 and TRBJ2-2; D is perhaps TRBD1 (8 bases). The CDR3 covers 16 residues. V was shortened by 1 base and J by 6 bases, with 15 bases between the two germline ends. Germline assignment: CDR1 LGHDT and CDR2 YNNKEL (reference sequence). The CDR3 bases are TGTGCCAGCAGCCAAGTTTACAGGGGGGGAGCCGGGGAGCTGTTTTTT. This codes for CASSQVYRGGAGELFF.

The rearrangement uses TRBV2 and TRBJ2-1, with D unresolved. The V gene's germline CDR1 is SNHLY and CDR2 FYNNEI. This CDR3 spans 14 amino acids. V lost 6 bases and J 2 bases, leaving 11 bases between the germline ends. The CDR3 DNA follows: TGTGCCAGCAGCGCCTTGGGAACCTACAATGAGCAGTTCTTC. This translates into CASSALGTYNEQFF.

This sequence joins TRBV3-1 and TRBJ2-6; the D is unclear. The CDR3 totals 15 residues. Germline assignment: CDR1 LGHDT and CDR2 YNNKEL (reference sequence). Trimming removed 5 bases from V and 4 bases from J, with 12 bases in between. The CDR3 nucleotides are TGTGCCAGCAGCAACCCTTCAAGCGGGGCCAACGTCCTGACTTTC. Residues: CASSNPSSGANVLTF.

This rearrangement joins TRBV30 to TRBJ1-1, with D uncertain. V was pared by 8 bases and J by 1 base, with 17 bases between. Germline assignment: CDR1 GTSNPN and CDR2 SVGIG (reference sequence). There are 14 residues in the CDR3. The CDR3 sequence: CAGVRVRENTEAFF. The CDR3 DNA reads TGTGCCGGGGTCCGTGTGAGGGAGAACACTGAAGCTTTCTTT. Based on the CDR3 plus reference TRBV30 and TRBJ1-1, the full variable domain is SQTIHQWPATLVQPVGSPLSLECTVEGTSNPNLYWYRQAAGRGLQLLFYSVGIGQISSEVPQNLSASRPQDRQFILSSKKLLLSDSGFYLCAGVRVRENTEAFFGQGTRLTVV.

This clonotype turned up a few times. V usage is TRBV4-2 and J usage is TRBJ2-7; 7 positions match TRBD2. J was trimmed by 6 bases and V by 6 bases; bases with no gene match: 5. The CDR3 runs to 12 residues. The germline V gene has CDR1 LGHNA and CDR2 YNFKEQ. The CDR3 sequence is CASRGLVAEQYF. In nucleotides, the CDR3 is TGTGCCAGCAGAGGACTAGTGGCCGAGCAGTACTTC.

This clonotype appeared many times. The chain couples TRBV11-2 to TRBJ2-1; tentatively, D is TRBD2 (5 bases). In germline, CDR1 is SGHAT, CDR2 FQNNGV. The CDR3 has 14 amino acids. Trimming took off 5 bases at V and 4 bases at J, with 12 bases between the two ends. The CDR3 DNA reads TGTGCCAGCAGCCTGACAACGGGGTACAATGAGCAGTTCTTC. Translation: CASSLTTGYNEQFF.

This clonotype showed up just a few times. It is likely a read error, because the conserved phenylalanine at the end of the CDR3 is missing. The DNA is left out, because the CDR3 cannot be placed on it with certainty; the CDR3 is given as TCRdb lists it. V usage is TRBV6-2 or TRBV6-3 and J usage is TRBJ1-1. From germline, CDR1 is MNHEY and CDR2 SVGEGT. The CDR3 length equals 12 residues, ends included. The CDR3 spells CASSSADLRPIC.

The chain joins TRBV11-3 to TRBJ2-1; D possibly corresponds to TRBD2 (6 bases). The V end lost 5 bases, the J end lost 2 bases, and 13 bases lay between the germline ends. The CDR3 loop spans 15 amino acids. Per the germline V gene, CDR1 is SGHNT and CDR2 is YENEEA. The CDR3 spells CASSRESLTYNEQFF. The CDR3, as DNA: TGTGCCAGCAGCCGGGAGTCACTGACCTACAATGAGCAGTTCTTC.

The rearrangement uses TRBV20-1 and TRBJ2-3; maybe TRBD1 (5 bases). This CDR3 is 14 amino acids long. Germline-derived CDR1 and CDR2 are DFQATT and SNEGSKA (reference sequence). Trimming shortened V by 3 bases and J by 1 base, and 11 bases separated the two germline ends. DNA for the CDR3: TGCAGTGCTAGGGAACAGGTGGGCACAGATACGCAGTATTTT. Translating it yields CSAREQVGTDTQYF.

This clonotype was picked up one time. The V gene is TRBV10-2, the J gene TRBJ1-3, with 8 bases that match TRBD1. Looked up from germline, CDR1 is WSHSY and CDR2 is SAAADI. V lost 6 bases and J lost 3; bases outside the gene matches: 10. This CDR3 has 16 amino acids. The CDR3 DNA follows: TGCGCCAGCAGGCGAGACAGGGGTAGTGGTGGAAACACCATATATTTT. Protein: CASRRDRGSGGNTIYF.

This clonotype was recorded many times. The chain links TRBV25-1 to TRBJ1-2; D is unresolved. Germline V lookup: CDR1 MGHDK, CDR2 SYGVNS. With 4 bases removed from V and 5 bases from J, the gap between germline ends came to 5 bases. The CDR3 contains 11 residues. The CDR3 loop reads CASSGGYGYTF. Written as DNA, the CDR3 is TGTGCCAGCAGTGGAGGGTATGGCTACACCTTC.

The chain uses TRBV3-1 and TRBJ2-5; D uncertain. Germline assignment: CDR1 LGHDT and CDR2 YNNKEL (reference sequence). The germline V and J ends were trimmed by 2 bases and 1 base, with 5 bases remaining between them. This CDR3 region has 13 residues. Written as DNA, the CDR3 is TGTGCCAGCAGCCAAATGGGCCAAGAGACCCAGTACTTC. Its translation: CASSQMGQETQYF.

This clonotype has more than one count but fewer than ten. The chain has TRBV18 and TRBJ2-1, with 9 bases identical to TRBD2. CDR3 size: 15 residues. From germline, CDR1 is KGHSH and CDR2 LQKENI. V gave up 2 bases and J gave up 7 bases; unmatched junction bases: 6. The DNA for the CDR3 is TGTGCCAGCTCACCAAGCGGCAGCGGGAGGAATGAGCAGTTCTTC. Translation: CASSPSGSGRNEQFF.

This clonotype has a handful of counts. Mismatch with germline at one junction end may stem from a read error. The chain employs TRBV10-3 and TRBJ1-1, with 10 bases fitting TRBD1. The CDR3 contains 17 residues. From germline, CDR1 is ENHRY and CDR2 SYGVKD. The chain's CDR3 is CASSETTGGGGNTEAFF. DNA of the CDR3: TGTGCCAGCAGTGAGACGACAGGGGGCGGGGGAAACACTGAAGCTTTCTTT.

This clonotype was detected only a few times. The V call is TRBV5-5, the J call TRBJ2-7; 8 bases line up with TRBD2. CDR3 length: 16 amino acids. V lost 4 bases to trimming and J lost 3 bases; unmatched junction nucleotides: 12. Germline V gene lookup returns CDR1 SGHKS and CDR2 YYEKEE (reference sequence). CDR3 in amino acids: CASSPMEPGLDYEQYF. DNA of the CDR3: TGTGCCAGCAGCCCAATGGAGCCGGGACTAGACTACGAGCAGTACTTC.

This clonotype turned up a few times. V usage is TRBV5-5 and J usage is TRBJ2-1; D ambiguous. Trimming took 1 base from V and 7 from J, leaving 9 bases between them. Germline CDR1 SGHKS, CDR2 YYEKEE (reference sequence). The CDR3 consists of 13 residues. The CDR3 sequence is CASSLSRLNEQFF. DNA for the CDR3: TGTGCCAGCAGCTTGTCTCGGCTTAATGAGCAGTTCTTC.

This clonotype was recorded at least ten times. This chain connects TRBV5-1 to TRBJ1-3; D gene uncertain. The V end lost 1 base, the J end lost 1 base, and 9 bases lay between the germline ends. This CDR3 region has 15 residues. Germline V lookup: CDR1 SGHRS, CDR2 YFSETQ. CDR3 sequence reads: CASSLRPESGNTIYF. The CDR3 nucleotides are TGCGCCAGCAGCTTGCGCCCGGAGTCTGGAAACACCATATATTTT.

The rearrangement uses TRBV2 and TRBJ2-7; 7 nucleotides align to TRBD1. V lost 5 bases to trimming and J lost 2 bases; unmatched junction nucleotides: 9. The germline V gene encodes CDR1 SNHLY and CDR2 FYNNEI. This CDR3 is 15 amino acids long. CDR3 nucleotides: TGTGCCAGCAGTTACCCCGGGACAGCCACCTACGAGCAGTACTTC. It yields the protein CASSYPGTATYEQYF.

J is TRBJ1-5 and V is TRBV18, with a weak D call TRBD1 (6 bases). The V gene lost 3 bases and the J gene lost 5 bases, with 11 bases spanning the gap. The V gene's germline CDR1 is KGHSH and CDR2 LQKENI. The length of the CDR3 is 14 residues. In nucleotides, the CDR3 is TGTGCCAGCTCACCCCAGGGGAGCGATCAGCCCCAGCATTTT. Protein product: CASSPQGSDQPQHF.

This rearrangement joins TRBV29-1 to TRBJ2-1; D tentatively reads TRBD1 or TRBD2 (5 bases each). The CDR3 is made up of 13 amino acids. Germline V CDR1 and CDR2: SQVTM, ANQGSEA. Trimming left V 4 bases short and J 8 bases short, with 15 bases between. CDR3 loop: CSVVGAILDEQFF. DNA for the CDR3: TGCAGCGTTGTCGGGGCCATTCTGGATGAGCAGTTCTTC.

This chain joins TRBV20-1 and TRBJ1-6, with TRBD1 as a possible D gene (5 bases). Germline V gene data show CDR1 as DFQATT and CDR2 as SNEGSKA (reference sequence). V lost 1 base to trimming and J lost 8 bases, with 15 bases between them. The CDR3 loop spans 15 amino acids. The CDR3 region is CSARGGARVDSPLHF. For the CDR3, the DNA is TGCAGTGCTAGAGGCGGGGCTAGGGTTGATTCACCCCTCCACTTT.